What follows are 12 T cell receptor beta chains derived from one specimen sequenced in a study of cytomegalovirus exposure and HLA in healthy donors. PCR employed 60 Vbeta and 13 Jbeta primers. The protocol was immunoSEQ multiplex PCR, while the TCRdb copy is restricted to in-frame clones and leaves out a portion. The sample yields a few hundred thousand clones, 70% to 80% seen once. The specimen was PBMCs. The source of these receptors is a girl aged 2-10 years in good health and CMV-seronegative.

The gene calls are TRBV5-4 and TRBJ2-5; a weak D match, TRBD2 (5 bases). This CDR3 is built from 13 residues. The germline V and J ends were trimmed by 4 bases and 3 bases, with 10 bases remaining between them. The germline gives CDR1 SGHNT, CDR2 YYREEE (reference sequence). The CDR3 here is CASSPDLKETQYF. CDR3 bases: TGTGCCAGCAGCCCGGACTTAAAAGAGACCCAGTACTTC. The full variable domain, in which reference TRBV5-4 and TRBJ2-5 provide the parts outside the CDR3, is ETGVTQSPTHLIKTRGQQVTLRCSSQSGHNTVSWYQQALGQGPQFIFQYYREEENGRGNFPPRFSGLQFPNYSSELNVNALELDDSALYLCASSPDLKETQYFGPGTRLLVL.

The V and J genes are TRBV5-6 and TRBJ2-7; the match to TRBD1 covers 10 bases. The CDR3 is 15 residues long. J was trimmed by 3 bases and V by 3 bases; bases with no gene match: 6. Germline V lookup: CDR1 SGHDT, CDR2 YYEEEE. This CDR3 is CASSWGQGLIYEQYF. The DNA of the CDR3 is TGTGCCAGCAGCTGGGGACAGGGGCTTATCTACGAGCAGTACTTC.

The V and J genes are TRBV5-6 and TRBJ2-3; TRBD2 matches 9 bases. V gave up 6 bases and J gave up 5 bases; unmatched junction bases: 13. The CDR3 is 16 residues long. Germline loops: CDR1 SGHDT, CDR2 YYEEEE. CDR3 coding DNA: TGTGCCAGCACCACGGGGAGCGGGGGGCCTCGAGATACGCAGTATTTT. The encoded protein is CASTTGSGGPRDTQYF. Full variable domain (missing parts from reference TRBV5-6 and TRBJ2-3): DAGVTQSPTHLIKTRGQQVTLRCSPKSGHDTVSWYQQALGQGPQFIFQYYEEEERQRGNFPDRFSGHQFPNYSSELNVNALLLGDSALYLCASTTGSGGPRDTQYFGPGTRLTVL.

This sequence joins TRBV7-9 and TRBJ1-4; tentative D call: TRBD1 (6 bases). Germline V CDR1 and CDR2: SEHNR, FQNEAQ (reference sequence). The CDR3 contains 15 residues. Trimming stripped 6 bases from V and 8 bases from J, with 19 bases between. CDR3 protein: CASSPTRVRGEKLFF. The CDR3 DNA sequence: TGTGCCAGCAGTCCTACGAGGGTTAGGGGGGAAAAACTGTTTTTT.

J is TRBJ2-1 and V is TRBV7-6; 9 bases align to TRBD2. The germline gives CDR1 SGHVS, CDR2 FNYEAQ. The CDR3 is 14 residues long. V lost 5 bases, J lost 4 bases, and 3 bases stayed unmatched. The CDR3 protein is CASSMLAGYNEQFF. Here the CDR3 DNA reads TGTGCCAGCAGCATGCTAGCGGGGTACAATGAGCAGTTCTTC.

The gene calls are TRBV6-5 and TRBJ1-5; D gene unclear. The CDR3 has 12 residues. V was shortened by 2 bases and J by 5 bases, with 4 bases between the two germline ends. Germline CDR1 reads MNHEY; CDR2 reads SVGAGI. The CDR3: CASSYLDQPQHF. As DNA, the CDR3 is TGTGCCAGCAGTTACCTTGATCAGCCCCAGCATTTT.

This chain joins TRBV7-8 and TRBJ2-5, with D uncertain. Trimming shortened V by 1 base and J by 5 bases, and 11 bases separated the two germline ends. Per germline, CDR1 SGHVS and CDR2 FQNEAQ. The CDR3 length is 14 residues. The CDR3 DNA reads as TGTGCCAGCAGCTTAGTTGGATCGAGGGAGACCCAGTACTTC. This codes for CASSLVGSRETQYF.

A remark on this clone: At one boundary the junction diverges from the germline segment, which might be a read error. Other nucleotide sequences in the sample specify the same CDR3. This sequence joins TRBV2 and TRBJ1-5; D is perhaps TRBD1 (6 bases). The length of the CDR3 is 15 residues. Germline values: CDR1 SNHLY, CDR2 FYNNEI. CDR3 loop: CASSAEQGRGQPQHF. In DNA form, the CDR3 reads TGTGCCAGCAGTGCAGAACAGGGAAGGGGTCAGCCCCAGCACTTT.

The chain has TRBV30 and TRBJ2-1, with TRBD2 matching over 8 bases. Germline loops: CDR1 GTSNPN, CDR2 SVGIG (reference sequence). This CDR3 is 17 amino acids long. J lost 5 bases, V lost 2 bases, and 14 bases had no gene match. The CDR3 protein is CAWSSLEREYSHNEQFF. The CDR3 DNA follows: TGTGCCTGGAGTTCCTTGGAGCGGGAGTATAGCCACAATGAGCAGTTCTTC.

This clone appeared a few times. The V and J genes are TRBV27 and TRBJ1-2; 8 bases agree with TRBD1. The CDR3 has 14 residues. V was pared by 4 bases and J by 3 bases, with 4 bases of the junction left unmatched. Germline CDR1 is MNHEY and CDR2 is SMNVEV (reference sequence). The CDR3: CASSSGGADYGYTF. In nucleotides, the CDR3 is TGTGCCAGCAGTTCAGGGGGCGCTGACTATGGCTACACCTTC.

The chain employs TRBV7-2 and TRBJ2-7, with 14 bases matching TRBD2. CDR1 is SGHTA and CDR2 is FQGNSA in the germline V gene. The V and J ends lost 7 bases and 6 bases, in that order; junction bases with no gene match: 8. This CDR3 spans 15 amino acids. CDR3 DNA: TGTGCCAGCACCCTGACTAGCGGGAGGGCCTCCGAGCAGTACTTC. This encodes CASTLTSGRASEQYF. Using reference TRBV7-2 and TRBJ2-7 for the parts outside the CDR3, the full variable domain is GAGVSQSPSNKVTEKGKDVELRCDPISGHTALYWYRQSLGQGLEFLIYFQGNSAPDKSGLPSDRFSAERTGGSVSTLTIQRTQQEDSAVYLCASTLTSGRASEQYFGPGTRLTVT.

V gene TRBV7-4 combines with J gene TRBJ2-7, with D tentatively TRBD2 (6 bases). This CDR3 contains 14 residues. Between the trimmed V and J ends, which lost 1 base and 3 bases, there was a span of 10 bases. In germline, CDR1 is SGHVT, CDR2 SQSDAQ. CDR3 nucleotide sequence: TGTGCCAGCAGCTTAGTACCGGACTACTACGAGCAGTACTTC. Its translation: CASSLVPDYYEQYF.